Following are 30 T cell receptor beta chains from one sample sequenced in a study of cytomegalovirus exposure and HLA in healthy donors. The primer mix had 60 Vbeta and 13 Jbeta primers. Profiling relied on immunoSEQ multiplex PCR, and the TCRdb table lists in-frame clones only, not all of them. Among tens of thousands of clones listed, over 60% were seen once. The source material was PBMCs. These TCRs come from a woman between 45 and 65 years old in good health and CMV-seropositive.

CDR3 bases: TGTGCCAGCAAGGCGGCGTGGTCTGGAAACACCATATATTTT. This encodes CASKAAWSGNTIYF. The chain combines TRBV19 with TRBJ1-3; D is undetermined. The CDR3 totals 14 residues. Germline V gene data show CDR1 as LNHDA and CDR2 as SQIVND (reference sequence). V was cut by 9 bases and J by 1 base, with 13 bases left in between.

The gene calls are TRBV7-9 and TRBJ1-3, with 9 bases identical to TRBD1. The germline CDR1 and CDR2 sequences are SEHNR and FQNEAQ (reference sequence). CDR3 length equals 14 residues. Unmatched junction bases numbered 2, after V lost 6 bases and J lost 2 bases. CDR3 region: CASRRQGAGNTIYF. CDR3 nucleotides: TGTGCCAGCAGGCGACAGGGGGCTGGAAACACCATATATTTT.

The V gene is TRBV5-1, the J gene TRBJ2-7; D is possibly TRBD2 (6 bases). V dropped 0 bases and J dropped 6 bases, with 22 bases sitting between them. CDR3 size: 17 residues. The V gene's germline CDR1 is SGHRS and CDR2 YFSETQ. CDR3 protein: CASSLDGGNRPSGEQYF. The CDR3 DNA follows: TGCGCCAGCAGCTTGGATGGCGGGAATAGGCCCTCGGGCGAGCAGTACTTC.

The chain combines TRBV30 with TRBJ2-1, with a tentative D call TRBD2 (7 bases). Germline-derived CDR1 and CDR2 are GTSNPN and SVGIG (reference sequence). V was pared by 7 bases and J by 6 bases, with 19 bases between. The CDR3 runs 14 residues. CDR3 nucleotides: TGTGCCTTCAACCGGGGGGCAGCCTCCAATGAGCAGTTCTTC. Amino acids: CAFNRGAASNEQFF.

This clone came up a few times. The V call is TRBV5-1, the J call TRBJ1-2; 9 bases fit TRBD1. Per germline, CDR1 SGHRS and CDR2 YFSETQ. V lost 4 bases, J lost 3 bases, and 13 bases stayed unmatched. This CDR3 has 17 residues. The CDR3 sequence is CASSTQGAIGVDYGYTF. In nucleotides, the CDR3 is TGCGCCAGCAGCACACAGGGGGCGATCGGCGTGGACTATGGCTACACCTTC.

The chain has TRBV19 and TRBJ2-2; 11 bases map to TRBD1. The V segment lost 5 bases and the J segment 5 bases; nucleotides outside the gene matches: 10. CDR1 and CDR2 (germline): LNHDA, SQIVND (reference sequence). The CDR3 extends over 17 amino acids. The CDR3 is CASSLWTGGVTTGELFF. DNA of the CDR3: TGTGCCAGTAGTCTCTGGACAGGGGGCGTCACAACCGGGGAGCTGTTTTTT. The whole variable domain, remainder taken from reference TRBV19 and TRBJ2-2, is DGGITQSPKYLFRKEGQNVTLSCEQNLNHDAMYWYRQDPGQGLRLIYYSQIVNDFQKGDIAEGYSVSREKKESFPLTVTSAQKNPTAFYLCASSLWTGGVTTGELFFGEGSRLTVL.

The CDR3: CASSLGDISPLHF. The CDR3 nucleotides are TGTGCCAGCAGCTTAGGGGACATTTCACCCCTCCACTTT. V usage is TRBV7-9 and J usage is TRBJ1-6, with D possibly TRBD1 on 6 matching bases. The CDR3 totals 13 residues. Germline V gene data show CDR1 as SEHNR and CDR2 as FQNEAQ (reference sequence). The V end lost 1 base, the J end lost 9 bases, and 7 bases lay between the germline ends.

The rearrangement links TRBV19 to TRBJ1-1; TRBD1 might be the D (5 bases). Per germline, CDR1 LNHDA and CDR2 SQIVND (reference sequence). V was cut by 5 bases and J by 0 bases, with 7 bases left in between. The CDR3 runs to 13 residues. CDR3 in DNA: TGTGCCAGTAGTGACAGATTGAACACTGAAGCTTTCTTT. Its protein product is CASSDRLNTEAFF.

The chain is built from TRBV5-8 and TRBJ2-7, with TRBD2 matching 9 bases. V lost 5 bases to trimming and J lost 3 bases; unmatched junction nucleotides: 9. There are 15 residues in the CDR3. CDR1 SGHTS and CDR2 YDEGEE come from the germline V gene. The CDR3 reads CASRPLAGAFYEQYF. CDR3 bases: TGTGCCAGCAGACCTTTAGCGGGGGCCTTCTACGAGCAGTACTTC.

This chain uses TRBV28 with TRBJ2-5, with TRBD1 identical over 8 bases. Unmatched junction bases numbered 3, after V lost 3 bases and J lost 6 bases. The CDR3 spans 13 residues. The germline CDR1 and CDR2 sequences are MDHEN and SYDVKM. The CDR3 reads CASSLGQAQTQYF. The DNA for the CDR3 is TGTGCCAGCAGTTTGGGACAGGCGCAGACCCAGTACTTC.

The CDR3 region has the DNA TGTGCCAGCAGCTCATCGGTGACTGAAGCTTTCTTT. This translates into CASSSSVTEAFF. The chain links TRBV7-9 to TRBJ1-1; D is unclear. Deletions cut 4 bases from V and 5 bases from J, with 8 bases between. CDR3 length: 12 amino acids. Germline V lookup: CDR1 SEHNR, CDR2 FQNEAQ (reference sequence). The full variable domain, with the rest looked up from reference TRBV7-9 and TRBJ1-1, is DTGVSQNPRHKITKRGQNVTFRCDPISEHNRLYWYRQTLGQGPEFLTYFQNEAQLEKSRLLSDRFSAERPKGSFSTLEIQRTEQGDSAMYLCASSSSVTEAFFGQGTRLTVV.

This chain links TRBV19 with TRBJ2-2, with 8 bases aligning to TRBD2. Germline lookup yields CDR1 LNHDA and CDR2 SQIVND (reference sequence). The CDR3 totals 14 residues. The trim removed 6 bases at V and 3 bases at J, leaving 3 bases unmatched. CDR3: CASRPGGDTGELFF. The CDR3 DNA sequence: TGTGCCAGTAGACCGGGAGGGGACACCGGGGAGCTGTTTTTT.

The J gene is TRBJ1-2, the V gene TRBV11-2; D remains unclear. The germline V gene has CDR1 SGHAT and CDR2 FQNNGV. The CDR3 covers 13 residues. Trimming took 0 bases from V and 7 from J, leaving 9 bases between them. This CDR3 is CASSLEVGSGYTF. In DNA, the CDR3 is TGTGCCAGCAGCTTAGAGGTTGGGAGTGGCTACACCTTC.

The rearrangement links TRBV6-6 to TRBJ2-5, with 9 positions matching TRBD2. Germline trimming cut 9 bases from V and 2 bases from J; bases unmatched to any gene: 10. The germline V gene has CDR1 MNHNY and CDR2 SVGAGI (reference sequence). This CDR3 has 15 residues. The CDR3 bases are TGTGCCAGGGAAGAGCGGGGGGACCTTCAAGAGACCCAGTACTTC. The encoded protein is CAREERGDLQETQYF.

This clone was counted a single time. V and J are TRBV7-9 and TRBJ1-1, with D perhaps TRBD1 (6 bases). Germline V gene data show CDR1 as SEHNR and CDR2 as FQNEAQ (reference sequence). The length of the CDR3 is 15 residues. V was cut by 5 bases and J by 3 bases, with 16 bases left in between. CDR3 sequence: CASSPQQGEDTEAFF. CDR3 bases: TGTGCCAGCAGCCCTCAACAGGGAGAGGACACTGAAGCTTTCTTT.

This clone showed up just a few times. The gene calls are TRBV7-2 and TRBJ2-7; 8 bases align to TRBD2. V lost 4 bases, J lost 4 bases, and 9 bases stayed unmatched. CDR1 and CDR2 from the germline V gene are SGHTA and FQGNSA. This CDR3 has 15 residues. The CDR3 coding sequence is TGTGCCAGCAGCTCCCGGGGGGGCCTGGAGTACGAGCAGTACTTC. It encodes CASSSRGGLEYEQYF.

This clone was picked up one time. V and J are TRBV9 and TRBJ2-7, with D perhaps TRBD1 (6 bases). Germline V CDR1 and CDR2: SGDLS, YYNGEE. Trimming cost V 0 bases and J 5 bases, with 9 bases left between them. The CDR3 is made up of 13 amino acids. The CDR3 sequence: CASSVGQGNEQYF. CDR3 bases: TGTGCCAGCAGCGTAGGGCAGGGGAACGAGCAGTACTTC.

The chain couples TRBV5-8 to TRBJ1-1; 12 bases are a match to TRBD1. With 0 bases clipped from V and 5 bases from J, the junction kept 8 bases outside the gene matches. The CDR3 is 17 amino acids. Germline lookup yields CDR1 SGHTS and CDR2 YDEGEE. The CDR3 region has the DNA TGTGCCAGCAGCTTGGAGGGACAGGGGGCTTGGGAGACTGAAGCTTTCTTT. Residues: CASSLEGQGAWETEAFF.

V and J are TRBV11-2 and TRBJ1-1; 7 nucleotides agree with TRBD1. The germline gives CDR1 SGHAT, CDR2 FQNNGV. V shed 0 bases, J shed 7 bases, and the junction held 8 bases outside the gene matches. The CDR3 runs to 15 residues. CDR3 in DNA: TGTGCCAGCAGCTTAGAGGGGGACAGAAGTTTTGAAGCTTTCTTT. Amino acid sequence: CASSLEGDRSFEAFF.

The chain is built from TRBV7-8 and TRBJ2-5, with 11 nucleotides matching TRBD1. This CDR3 has 16 residues. The germline V gene encodes CDR1 SGHVS and CDR2 FQNEAQ. J was trimmed by 5 bases and V by 4 bases; bases with no gene match: 9. As DNA, the CDR3 is TGTGCCAGCAGCTCCGCCGGGACAGGGGGATGGGAGACCCAGTACTTC. As protein: CASSSAGTGGWETQYF.

The V gene is TRBV7-9, the J gene TRBJ2-5, with 15 positions matching TRBD2. Per the germline V gene, CDR1 is SEHNR and CDR2 is FQNEAQ (reference sequence). The V segment lost 1 base and the J segment 1 base; nucleotides outside the gene matches: 1. The CDR3 is made up of 17 amino acids. The CDR3 DNA is TGTGCCAGCAGCTTAGGGACTAGCGGGGGGGTCCAAGAGACCCAGTACTTC. Its translation: CASSLGTSGGVQETQYF.

The chain is built from TRBV5-1 and TRBJ2-5; D may be TRBD2 (6 bases). V lost 0 bases, J lost 2 bases, and 11 bases lay in between. This CDR3 comprises 15 residues. The germline V gene has CDR1 SGHRS and CDR2 YFSETQ. The CDR3 region is CASSLGGVSQETQYF. The CDR3 nucleotides are TGCGCCAGCAGCTTGGGGGGGGTTAGTCAAGAGACCCAGTACTTC.

The chain uses TRBV27 and TRBJ1-2; D perhaps matches TRBD1 (6 bases). Germline loops: CDR1 MNHEY, CDR2 SMNVEV (reference sequence). This CDR3 is 15 amino acids long. Between the trimmed V and J ends, which lost 4 bases and 4 bases, there was a span of 16 bases. The CDR3 reads CASSSSRGSGYGYTF. The CDR3 nucleotides are TGTGCCAGCAGTTCCTCTAGGGGGTCGGGCTATGGCTACACCTTC.

In its sample, this clone was seen once. The same CDR3 can be traced to other DNA sequences in this sample. V and J are TRBV15 and TRBJ1-3; D is perhaps TRBD1 (5 bases). The CDR3 runs to 15 residues. V was shortened by 0 bases and J by 1 base, with 7 bases between the two germline ends. Germline lookup yields CDR1 LNHNV and CDR2 YYDKDF (reference sequence). CDR3 region: CATSRDSGSGNTIYF. For the CDR3, the DNA is TGTGCCACCAGCAGAGATTCAGGGTCTGGAAACACCATATATTTT.

This chain uses TRBV4-1 with TRBJ2-3, with a possible D match to TRBD2 (6 bases). Trimming shortened V by 3 bases and J by 6 bases, and 10 bases separated the two germline ends. The CDR3 runs to 13 residues. CDR1 and CDR2 (germline): MGHRA, YSYEKL. The CDR3 DNA follows: TGCGCCAGCAGCCAGACCCGGGGGGATACGCAGTATTTT. It specifies CASSQTRGDTQYF.

Comment on this clone: At one end the junction does not follow the germline gene, possibly because of a read error. The CDR3 sequence: CSVARTGNPEAFF. The DNA for the CDR3 is TGCAGCGTCGCCCGGACAGGGAACCCTGAAGCTTTCTTT. The chain joins TRBV29-1 to TRBJ1-1; 8 bases map to TRBD1. Looked up from germline, CDR1 is SQVTM and CDR2 is ANQGSEA. The CDR3 sequence is 13 residues long.

V usage is TRBV6-5 and J usage is TRBJ2-7; the match to TRBD1 covers 7 bases. This CDR3 contains 15 residues. V gave up 5 bases and J gave up 0 bases; unmatched junction bases: 7. Germline values: CDR1 MNHEY, CDR2 SVGAGI. The DNA of the CDR3 is TGTGCCAGCAGTCTGGACAGGTCGAGCTCCTACGAGCAGTACTTC. It translates to CASSLDRSSSYEQYF.

V gene TRBV6-1 combines with J gene TRBJ1-6, with 10 bases matching TRBD1. The CDR3 totals 16 residues. Germline assignment: CDR1 MNHNS and CDR2 SASEGT. V lost 4 bases to trimming and J lost 5 bases; unmatched junction nucleotides: 5. In nucleotides, the CDR3 is TGTGCCAGCAGTGGACAGGGGGCGAGGAATAATTCACCCCTCCACTTT. Translated: CASSGQGARNNSPLHF.

This rearrangement joins TRBV15 to TRBJ2-5; 12 positions match TRBD2. The ends lost 1 base at V and 1 base at J; junction bases unmatched: 7. The CDR3 contains 18 residues. Germline CDR1 reads LNHNV; CDR2 reads YYDKDF (reference sequence). As DNA, the CDR3 is TGTGCCACCAGCAGAGGGACTAGCGGGGCTGCACGCCAAGAGACCCAGTACTTC. Translated: CATSRGTSGAARQETQYF. The variable domain in full, with the rest retrieved from reference TRBV15 and TRBJ2-5, is DAMVIQNPRYQVTQFGKPVTLSCSQTLNHNVMYWYQQKSSQAPKLLFHYYDKDFNNEADTPDNFQSRRPNTSFCFLDIRSPGLGDTAMYLCATSRGTSGAARQETQYFGPGTRLLVL.

The J gene is TRBJ2-1, the V gene TRBV7-6; maybe TRBD1 (6 bases). The germline V gene has CDR1 SGHVS and CDR2 FNYEAQ. V lost 2 bases to trimming and J lost 4 bases, with 9 bases between them. This CDR3 is built from 14 residues. CDR3 DNA sequence: TGTGCCAGCAGCTTAACAGGACAGTACAATGAGCAGTTCTTC. This gives the protein CASSLTGQYNEQFF.